This TCR beta chain appears in the sequencing data of a study of human T cells and chemical hapten exposure. On the study more broadly: Minor pooled library volume differences mainly drove per-sample TCR yield variation.

The template was total RNA from unfractionated whole blood. Within the library, unique molecular identifiers were attached to each individual cDNA molecule. In the authors' workflow: From about 20,000 to 690,000 TCRs were found per sample, with a median of approximately 96,000. TCRdb re-called the 5' RACE reads with MiXCR, one entry per CDR3 protein. These V and J calls derive from TCRdb rather than the authors' analysis. The data contain 65,000 to 90,000 distinct CDR3 sequences, about 16% of them seen just once; the ten biggest clones take up around 7%. This clonotype showed up just a few times. Its specificity is not known. General study findings and limits: The number of TCRs above 1 in 1000 frequency did not change after DPC sensitization.

This receptor was taken from a female donor in good health.

The CDR3 DNA is TGTGCCAGCAGTGCAGACAGGGTGAACACTGAAGCTTTCTTT. It codes for CASSADRVNTEAFF. The chain uses TRBV6-1 and TRBJ1-1, with TRBD1 matching over 7 bases. CDR1 and CDR2 (germline): MNHNS, SASEGT. V was clipped by 4 bases and J by 0 bases; unmatched bases: 2. CDR3 length: 14 amino acids.